Listed below are T cell receptor beta chains from one sample, sequenced in a study of OX40 agonist ivuxolimab in advanced cancers. This table comes from immunoSEQ multiplex PCR, and its TCRdb copy is limited to in-frame clones, with some not included. In the table there are approximately 40,000 clones, approximately 86% of which are singletons. The sample in question was CD4+ or CD8+ T cells sorted from blood, obtained in a trial of the OX40 agonist ivuxolimab. The receptors were gathered from an adult with an advanced solid tumor such as melanoma, head and neck, liver or kidney cancer. Each CDR3 is given with its conserved first and last residue. Each record gives: clone size, J gene, V gene, D gene, CDR3 DNA, CDR3 protein. A D gene is named only where the DNA matches it firmly. Clone size appears in some rows only: once, few, many, or a class for an expanded clone.

>-|TRBJ2-5|TRBV5-4|-
TGTGCCAGCAGCTTAGGTGGAGGGCAAGAGACCCAGTACTTC
CASSLGGGQETQYF
>-|TRBJ1-1|TRBV5-1|-
TGCGCCAGCAGCTTTTCAGGTGACACTGAAGCTTTCTTT
CASSFSGDTEAFF
>-|TRBJ2-2|TRBV11-2|-
TGTGCCAGCAGCTCCTTTCCCACCAGGCAGGGCAACACCGGGGAGCTGTTTTTT
CASSSFPTRQGNTGELFF
>-|TRBJ2-5|TRBV4-1|-
TGCGCCAGCAGCCAAGATTGGTGGGGGGGCGCCCTACGAGAGACCCAGTACTTC
CASSQDWWGGALRETQYF
>-|TRBJ1-1|TRBV30|-
TGTGCCTGGCTACCCTGGCAGGGCTTGAACACTGAAGCTTTCTTT
CAWLPWQGLNTEAFF
>-|TRBJ2-7|TRBV15|-
TGTGCCACCAGCAGAGAGGAGGGGGCTCCGAGCTCCTACGAGCAGTACTTC
CATSREEGAPSSYEQYF
>once|TRBJ2-5|TRBV7-2|TRBD2
TGTGCCAGCTGCCGCGGGACTAGCGGGCGACTGGGAGAGACCCAGTACTTC
CASCRGTSGRLGETQYF
>-|TRBJ2-2|TRBV4-1|TRBD2
TGCGCCAGCAGCCAAGGTCGCCTAGCGGGAGGGCCCGGCACCGGGGAGCTGTTTTTT
CASSQGRLAGGPGTGELFF
>few|TRBJ2-2|TRBV7-8|-
TGTGCCAGCAGCTTAGAACGGTATAGGGACACCGGGGAGCTGTTTTTT
CASSLERYRDTGELFF
>-|TRBJ2-3|TRBV27|-
TGTGCCACTCGTCACTTGACAGATACGCAGTATTTT
CATRHLTDTQYF
>once|TRBJ2-7|TRBV5-4|TRBD1
TGTGCCAGCAGCTCAGAAAGACAGGGGAGAGGTCACGAGCAGTACTTC
CASSSERQGRGHEQYF
>-|TRBJ1-1|TRBV4-3|-
TGCGCCAGCAGCCTAACCGGAATGAACACTGAAGCTTTCTTT
CASSLTGMNTEAFF
>-|TRBJ2-5|TRBV6-5|-
TGTGCCAGCAGTTACTCTGGGGGAGGTTCGTACTTC
CASSYSGGGSYF
>-|TRBJ1-2|TRBV7-8|-
TGTGCCAGCAGCTTAGTAACAGAGAACTATGGCTACACCTTC
CASSLVTENYGYTF
>-|TRBJ2-1|TRBV7-2|-
TGTGCCAGCAGCCGTTTCATTAGCGGTCCCGTCCATGAGCAGTTCTTC
CASSRFISGPVHEQFF
>-|TRBJ1-4|TRBV9|-
TGTGCCAGCAGCCAAGGCGGGGTGAACGAAAAACTGTTTTTT
CASSQGGVNEKLFF
>-|TRBJ2-7|TRBV7-9|-
TGTGCCAGCAGCTCCCGACGCGAGCAGTACTTC
CASSSRREQYF
>-|TRBJ2-2|TRBV10-2|TRBD1
TGCGCCAGCAGTGACGGTGCTGACAGGGGCGCCGGGGAGCTGTTTTTT
CASSDGADRGAGELFF
>-|TRBJ2-3|TRBV5-1|-
TGCGCCAGCAGCTTGTACCCAGGGGGAGCGGGAGTGATTACAGATACGCAGTATTTT
CASSLYPGGAGVITDTQYF
>once|TRBJ2-6|TRBV5-1|-
TGCGCCAGCAGCTTCCGAGGGAGCTCTGGGGCCAACGTCCTGACTTTC
CASSFRGSSGANVLTF
>-|TRBJ1-2|TRBV9|-
TGTGCCAGCAGTTCCGGGAGCCACTATGGCTACACCTTC
CASSSGSHYGYTF
>-|TRBJ1-1|TRBV15|TRBD1
TGTGCCACCCGTGGAGGGGGCTTAGTAGGCACTGAAGCTTTCTTT
CATRGGGLVGTEAFF
>-|TRBJ2-1|TRBV7-7|TRBD2
TGTGCCAGCAGCCCAGGGACTAGCGGGGGGGGACTTTACAATGAGCAGTTCTTC
CASSPGTSGGGLYNEQFF
>-|TRBJ1-3|TRBV2|-
TGTGCCAGCAGTGTAAAGCCGGACTCTGGAAACACCATATATTTT
CASSVKPDSGNTIYF
>-|TRBJ2-5|TRBV9|-
TGTGCCAGCAGCGTTAGGGTATGGGAGACCCAGTACTTC
CASSVRVWETQYF
>-|TRBJ2-2|TRBV19|-
TGTGCCAGTAGCTTCCAACCGGGAACCGGGGAGCTGTTTTTT
CASSFQPGTGELFF
>-|TRBJ2-3|TRBV12-5|TRBD2
TGTGCTAGTGGCCCGGGGACTAGCGGGAGCGGTACGCAGTATTTT
CASGPGTSGSGTQYF
>-|TRBJ2-5|TRBV11-2|-
TGTGCCAGCCGCGATTGGAAGCGGGTTATGGGAGAGACCCAGTACTTC
CASRDWKRVMGETQYF
>-|TRBJ2-6|TRBV7-2|-
TGTGCCAGCAGCTTATTCGCAGGGCGCTCTGGGGCCAACGTCCTGACTTTC
CASSLFAGRSGANVLTF
>-|TRBJ2-1|TRBV2|-
TGTGCCAGCAGTGTGTACAATGAGCAGTTCTTC
CASSVYNEQFF
>-|TRBJ2-1|TRBV11-3|-
TGTGCCAGCAGCTTAGACCGACAAATTAGTGCGAATGAGCAGTTCTTC
CASSLDRQISANEQFF
>-|TRBJ2-5|TRBV10-1|-
TGCGCCAGCACGGCTAGCGCCGAGACCCAGTACTTC
CASTASAETQYF
>once|TRBJ1-1|TRBV29-1|-
TGCAGCGTTAAAATACAGGGTATTACGAACACTGAAGCTTTCTTT
CSVKIQGITNTEAFF
>-|TRBJ2-7|TRBV27|TRBD1
TGTGCCAGCAGTTTTTATCCCGACAGGGGGCTTTACGAGCAGTACTTC
CASSFYPDRGLYEQYF
>-|TRBJ1-1|TRBV6-6|TRBD1
TGTGCCAGCAGTTCCAACGACAGGGGGAACACTGAAGCTTTCTTT
CASSSNDRGNTEAFF
>-|TRBJ2-1|TRBV6-5|-
TGTGCCAGCAGCGAGGGGATGGCCACCCCCAGTGAGCAGTTCTTC
CASSEGMATPSEQFF
>-|TRBJ1-2|TRBV6-5|TRBD1
TGTGCCAGCAGTTTCAACAGGGGGAATGGCTACACCTTC
CASSFNRGNGYTF
>-|TRBJ1-1|TRBV11-1|TRBD1
TGTGCCAGCAGCTCCCTGACAGGGAGTAACACTGAAGCTTTCTTT
CASSSLTGSNTEAFF
>-|TRBJ2-3|TRBV6-6|-
TGTGCCAGCAGCCTATGGGGCACAGATACGCAGTATTTT
CASSLWGTDTQYF
>-|TRBJ1-2|TRBV7-6|-
TGTGCCAGCAGCCCCATCCCACGGGGAAGTGGCTACACCTTC
CASSPIPRGSGYTF
>-|TRBJ2-7|TRBV20-1|-
TGCAGCGCACCCCTGGGCTCCGAGCAGTACTTC
CSAPLGSEQYF
>few|TRBJ1-1|TRBV5-1|TRBD1
TGCGCCAGCAGCTGGGACAGCACTGAAGCTTTCTTT
CASSWDSTEAFF
>-|TRBJ1-2|TRBV7-2|-
TGTGCCAGCAGCTTCTCGTATGGCTACACCTTC
CASSFSYGYTF
>-|TRBJ1-2|TRBV5-1|-
TGCGCCAGCAGATCGGATCAGGGAAACTATGGCTACACCTTC
CASRSDQGNYGYTF
>-|TRBJ1-6|TRBV5-6|-
TGTGCCAGCAGCTTGGATGGGGGGCAGGAGTCACCCCTCCACTTT
CASSLDGGQESPLHF
>-|TRBJ2-7|TRBV6-6|-
TGTGCCAGCAGTCGACGACAGACCGAGCAGTACTTC
CASSRRQTEQYF
>-|TRBJ2-3|TRBV4-3|-
TGCGCCAGCAGCCAAGTCGGGACTTCAGATACGCAGTATTTT
CASSQVGTSDTQYF
>-|TRBJ2-5|TRBV7-6|-
TGTGCCAGCAGCTGGCTGCTAGTCGAGACCCAGTACTTC
CASSWLLVETQYF
>-|TRBJ1-4|TRBV2|-
TGTGCCAGCGCCGAAATACCAGGGGTGGATGAAAAACTGTTTTTT
CASAEIPGVDEKLFF
>-|TRBJ2-5|TRBV7-8|TRBD2
TGTGCCAGCAGCTTAGGGACTAGCGGGTTAGAGACCCAGTACTTC
CASSLGTSGLETQYF
>-|TRBJ1-1|TRBV10-3|TRBD1
TGTGCCATCAGTCAGACAGGGGACGACACTGAAGCTTTCTTT
CAISQTGDDTEAFF
>-|TRBJ1-4|TRBV6-1|-
TGTGCCAGCAGTGAAGCGCTGGGGGGGTCGGCTGAAAAACTGTTTTTT
CASSEALGGSAEKLFF
>-|TRBJ1-2|TRBV19|-
TGTGCCAGTAGTATCAACCCGGGGGGCTATGGCTACACCTTC
CASSINPGGYGYTF
>-|TRBJ2-3|TRBV9|TRBD2
TGTGCCAGCAGCGAAGCGGGAGAGGTAGATACGCAGTATTTT
CASSEAGEVDTQYF